Listed below are T cell receptor beta chains from one sample, sequenced in a study of blood T cell repertoires in COVID-19. Clones were read by immunoSEQ multiplex PCR, and TCRdb kept only the in-frame ones, dropping some. The sample lists around 290,000 clones, approximately 87% seen once, with around 8% in the top ten. Sequenced sample: peripheral blood. The origin of the receptors is a woman in her 50s who had recovered from COVID-19. CDR3s leave out the opening cysteine and the closing phenylalanine or tryptophan. The order of the fields is clone size, J gene, D gene, V gene, CDR3 protein. A D gene is named only where the DNA matches it firmly. The listing skips clone size in some rows; elsewhere it reads once, few, many or a size class.

size: few
J: TRBJ1-2
D: .
V: TRBV3-1/TRBV3-2
CDR3: ASSIPGGANYGYT

size: .
J: TRBJ1-6
D: .
V: TRBV6-5
CDR3: ASRSAYNSPLH

size: .
J: TRBJ2-3
D: TRBD2
V: TRBV18
CDR3: ASSPRTGGQDTQY

size: .
J: TRBJ1-2
D: .
V: TRBV11-2
CDR3: ASSLEGSGYT

size: .
J: TRBJ2-3
D: .
V: TRBV7-9
CDR3: ASSPGGDPSTDTQY

size: .
J: TRBJ2-1
D: .
V: TRBV2
CDR3: ASMGGTSYNEQF

size: .
J: TRBJ2-1
D: TRBD2
V: TRBV9
CDR3: ASSVGGRYNEQF

size: .
J: TRBJ2-7
D: TRBD2
V: TRBV6-2/TRBV6-3
CDR3: ASSYAGGPREQY

size: .
J: TRBJ2-2
D: .
V: TRBV10-3
CDR3: AISDSGIPGNTGELF

size: few
J: TRBJ2-7
D: .
V: TRBV5-5
CDR3: ASSLLGTRNYEQY

size: .
J: TRBJ2-5
D: .
V: TRBV7-2
CDR3: ASSSAPTSRETQY

size: .
J: TRBJ2-1
D: .
V: TRBV6-1
CDR3: ASSEVPPVHEQF

size: .
J: TRBJ2-7
D: .
V: TRBV4-3
CDR3: ASSQGNRVRGEQY

size: few
J: TRBJ1-1
D: TRBD1
V: TRBV6-4
CDR3: ASRTDRDGTEAF

size: .
J: TRBJ2-1
D: TRBD2
V: TRBV11-2
CDR3: ASSVRGLAAYNEQF

size: .
J: TRBJ2-5
D: TRBD2
V: TRBV7-2
CDR3: ASSLSSGRGQETQY

size: .
J: TRBJ1-1
D: TRBD1
V: TRBV5-6
CDR3: ASSWTGKIEAF

size: .
J: TRBJ1-4
D: .
V: TRBV11-2
CDR3: ASSSQGGWLEKLF